These 12 T cell receptor beta chains share one sample of origin, sequenced in a study of cytomegalovirus exposure and HLA in healthy donors (dated by TCRdb to about 2017). Receptor libraries were prepared by the immunoSEQ multiplex PCR assay. The multiplex PCR relied on a mix of 60 forward primers for TCR Vbeta segments and 13 reverse primers for TCR Jbeta segments. TCRdb's version of the immuneACCESS table is confined to in-frame rearrangements and falls short of the full clone set. An unresolved V gene accounts for under half of the shortfall where checked; the remainder is of unknown origin. The sample table contains about 44,000 clones; only one count was recorded for 87% of them. The ten largest clones take up roughly 8% of the sample. Input material: PBMCs. The receptor set was obtained from a middle-aged woman in good health and CMV-seropositive.

The gene calls are TRBV5-1 and TRBJ1-2; a possible D gene is TRBD1 (5 bases). The CDR3 runs 15 residues. V dropped 5 bases and J dropped 0 bases, with 14 bases sitting between them. Germline V gene data show CDR1 as SGHRS and CDR2 as YFSETQ. The CDR3 nucleotides read TGCGCCAGCAGGGGTAATTCAGGGTCTAACTATGGCTACACCTTC. Translated: CASRGNSGSNYGYTF.

J is TRBJ1-2 and V is TRBV7-6, with D uncertain. The V end lost 8 bases, the J end lost 2 bases, and 18 bases lay between the germline ends. Germline-derived CDR1 and CDR2 are SGHVS and FNYEAQ. This CDR3 contains 15 residues. The CDR3 is CASLPVAGANYGYTF. As DNA, the CDR3 is TGTGCCAGCCTACCTGTGGCGGGAGCGAACTATGGCTACACCTTC.

V and J are TRBV14 and TRBJ2-2; the match to TRBD2 covers 9 bases. After removal of 4 bases from V and 4 bases from J, the junction contained 7 bases not matched to a gene. Looked up from germline, CDR1 is SGHDN and CDR2 is FVKESK. The CDR3 is 16 amino acids. This chain's CDR3 is CASSPWEREATGELFF. The CDR3 nucleotides are TGTGCCAGCAGCCCCTGGGAGCGGGAGGCCACCGGGGAGCTGTTTTTT. Full variable domain (remainder filled in from reference TRBV14 and TRBJ2-2): EAGVTQFPSHSVIEKGQTVTLRCDPISGHDNLYWYRRVMGKEIKFLLHFVKESKQDESGMPNNRFLAERTGGTYSTLKVQPAELEDSGVYFCASSPWEREATGELFFGEGSRLTVL.

This clone was observed a single time. This chain joins TRBV6-5 and TRBJ1-2, with a possible D match to TRBD1 (5 bases). The CDR3 totals 12 residues. Germline values: CDR1 MNHEY, CDR2 SVGAGI. V lost 7 bases to trimming and J lost 7 bases, with 13 bases between them. The DNA of the CDR3 is TGTGCCAGCAACCCAAGCGGGGGTGGCTACACCTTC. It encodes CASNPSGGGYTF.

This clone showed up just a few times. The chain recombines TRBV5-1 with TRBJ2-3; no clear D gene. Looked up from germline, CDR1 is SGHRS and CDR2 is YFSETQ. This CDR3 region has 15 residues. With 4 bases removed from V and 2 bases from J, the gap between germline ends came to 14 bases. CDR3 residues: CASSQRSSVTDTQYF. The CDR3 nucleotides read TGCGCCAGCAGCCAAAGATCCTCAGTCACAGATACGCAGTATTTT. Full variable domain (remainder filled in from reference TRBV5-1 and TRBJ2-3): KAGVTQTPRYLIKTRGQQVTLSCSPISGHRSVSWYQQTPGQGLQFLFEYFSETQRNKGNFPGRFSGRQFSNSRSEMNVSTLELGDSALYLCASSQRSSVTDTQYFGPGTRLTVL.

The CDR3 DNA follows: TGTGCCAGCAGTCCTGTATCGGATACGCAGTATTTT. Its translation: CASSPVSDTQYF. The chain joins TRBV25-1 to TRBJ2-3; no reliable D call. The CDR3 contains 12 residues. Between the trimmed V and J ends, which lost 5 bases and 6 bases, there was a span of 9 bases. Germline V gene data show CDR1 as MGHDK and CDR2 as SYGVNS.

The V gene is TRBV18, the J gene TRBJ2-7; D gene unclear. V was pared by 6 bases and J by 0 bases, with 3 bases between. The CDR3 runs to 11 residues. The germline V gene has CDR1 KGHSH and CDR2 LQKENI. This CDR3 is CASSLSYEQYF. CDR3 bases: TGTGCCAGCTCCCTCTCCTACGAGCAGTACTTC.

In the case of this clone: The sample holds other DNA sequences that translate to the same CDR3. The chain employs TRBV18 and TRBJ1-4; D gene uncertain. The CDR3 loop spans 16 amino acids. Germline values: CDR1 KGHSH, CDR2 LQKENI. V lost 2 bases to trimming and J lost 1 base, with 11 bases between them. The DNA of the CDR3 is TGTGCCAGCTCACCAAATGTTGCGGGAACTAATGAAAAACTGTTTTTT. Its protein is CASSPNVAGTNEKLFF.

The CDR3 protein is CASMGLDYEQYF. CDR3 bases: TGTGCCAGCATGGGACTGGACTACGAGCAGTACTTC. The rearrangement joins TRBV6-1 to TRBJ2-7, with D perhaps matching TRBD2 (6 bases). V lost 7 bases and J lost 3, with 10 bases in between. Germline CDR1 and CDR2: MNHNS and SASEGT. The CDR3 consists of 12 residues.

The J gene is TRBJ1-2, the V gene TRBV6-1, with a possible D match to TRBD1 (5 bases). Germline CDR1 and CDR2: MNHNS and SASEGT. This CDR3 has 13 amino acids. Trimming stripped 5 bases from V and 4 bases from J, with 11 bases between. CDR3 in amino acids: CASSLTDSYGYTF. The CDR3 DNA follows: TGTGCCAGCAGTCTGACAGACTCCTATGGCTACACCTTC.

The chain combines TRBV18 with TRBJ2-3; D is perhaps TRBD1 (5 bases). CDR1 and CDR2 (germline): KGHSH, LQKENI. V gave up 3 bases and J gave up 2 bases, with 9 bases separating them. The CDR3 length is 14 residues. The DNA for the CDR3 is TGTGCCAGCTCACCCACAGGAAACACAGATACGCAGTATTTT. This encodes CASSPTGNTDTQYF.

CDR3: CASSLLTVTDTQYF. For the CDR3, the DNA is TGTGCCAGCAGCTTGCTTACGGTCACAGATACGCAGTATTTT. This sequence joins TRBV5-6 and TRBJ2-3; D unclear. Trimming cost V 1 base and J 2 bases, with 8 bases left between them. This CDR3 spans 14 amino acids. Germline values: CDR1 SGHDT, CDR2 YYEEEE.